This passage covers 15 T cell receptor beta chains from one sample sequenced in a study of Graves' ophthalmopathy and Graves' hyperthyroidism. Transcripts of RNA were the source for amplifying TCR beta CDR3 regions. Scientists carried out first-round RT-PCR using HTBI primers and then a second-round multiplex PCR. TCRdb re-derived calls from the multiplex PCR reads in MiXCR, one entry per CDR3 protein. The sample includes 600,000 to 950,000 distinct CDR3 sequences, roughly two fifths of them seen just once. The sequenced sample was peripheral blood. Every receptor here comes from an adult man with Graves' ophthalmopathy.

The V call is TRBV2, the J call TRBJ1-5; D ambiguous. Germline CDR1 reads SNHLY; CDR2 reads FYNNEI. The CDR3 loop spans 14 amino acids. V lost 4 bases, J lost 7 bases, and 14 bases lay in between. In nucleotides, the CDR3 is TGTGCCAGCAGTGCTGAGGGTTCGGGACAGCCCCAGCATTTT. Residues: CASSAEGSGQPQHF.

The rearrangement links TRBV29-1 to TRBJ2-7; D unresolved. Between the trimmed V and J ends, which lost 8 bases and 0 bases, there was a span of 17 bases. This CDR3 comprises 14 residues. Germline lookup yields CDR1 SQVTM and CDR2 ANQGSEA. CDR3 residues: CSSPRTEYSYEQYF. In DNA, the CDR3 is TGCAGCAGCCCTCGGACGGAGTACTCCTACGAGCAGTACTTC.

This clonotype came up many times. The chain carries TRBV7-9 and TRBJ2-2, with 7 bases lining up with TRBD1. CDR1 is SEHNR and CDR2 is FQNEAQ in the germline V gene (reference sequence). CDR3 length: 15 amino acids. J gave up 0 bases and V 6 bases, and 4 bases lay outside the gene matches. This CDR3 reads CASSLGQSNTGELFF. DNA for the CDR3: TGTGCCAGCAGTTTGGGACAGTCGAACACCGGGGAGCTGTTTTTT.

The CDR3 DNA reads as TGTGCCATCAGGAGGGGCGCGAACACCGGGGAGCTGTTTTTT. The encoded protein is CAIRRGANTGELFF. This rearrangement joins TRBV10-3 to TRBJ2-2; the D gene could be TRBD1 or TRBD2 (5 bases each). The CDR3 extends over 14 amino acids. Per germline, CDR1 ENHRY and CDR2 SYGVKD. V dropped 6 bases and J dropped 0 bases, with 8 bases sitting between them.

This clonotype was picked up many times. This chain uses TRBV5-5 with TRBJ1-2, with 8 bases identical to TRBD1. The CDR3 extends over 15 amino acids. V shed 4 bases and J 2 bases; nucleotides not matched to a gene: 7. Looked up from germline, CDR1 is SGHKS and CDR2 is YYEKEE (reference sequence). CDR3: CASSVSGTGNYGYTF. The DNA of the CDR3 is TGTGCCAGCAGCGTATCCGGGACAGGCAACTATGGCTACACCTTC.

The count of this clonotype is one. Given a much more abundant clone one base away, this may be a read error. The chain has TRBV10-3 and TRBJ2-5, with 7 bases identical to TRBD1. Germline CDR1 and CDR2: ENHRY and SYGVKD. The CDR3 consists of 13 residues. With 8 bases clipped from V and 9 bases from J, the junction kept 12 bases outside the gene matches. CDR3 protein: CAIARDRQEAQYF. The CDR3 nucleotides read TGTGCCATCGCCAGGGACAGACAGGAGGCCCAGTACTTC.

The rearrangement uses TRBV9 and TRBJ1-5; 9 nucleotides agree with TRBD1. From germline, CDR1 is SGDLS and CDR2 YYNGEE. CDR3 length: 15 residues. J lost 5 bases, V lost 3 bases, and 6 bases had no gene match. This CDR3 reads CASSAGTGNDQPQHF. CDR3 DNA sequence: TGTGCCAGCAGCGCCGGGACAGGGAATGATCAGCCCCAGCATTTT. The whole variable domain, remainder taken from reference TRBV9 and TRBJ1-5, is DSGVTQTPKHLITATGQRVTLRCSPRSGDLSVYWYQQSLDQGLQFLIQYYNGEERAKGNILERFSAQQFPDLHSELNLSSLELGDSALYFCASSAGTGNDQPQHFGDGTRLSIL.

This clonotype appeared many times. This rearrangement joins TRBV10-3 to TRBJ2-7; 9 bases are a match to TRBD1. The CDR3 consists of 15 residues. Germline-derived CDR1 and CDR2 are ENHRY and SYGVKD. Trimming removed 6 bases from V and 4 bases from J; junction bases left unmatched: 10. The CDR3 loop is CAIRPGGQGSYEQYF. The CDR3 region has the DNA TGTGCCATCAGGCCCGGAGGACAGGGGTCGTACGAGCAGTACTTC.

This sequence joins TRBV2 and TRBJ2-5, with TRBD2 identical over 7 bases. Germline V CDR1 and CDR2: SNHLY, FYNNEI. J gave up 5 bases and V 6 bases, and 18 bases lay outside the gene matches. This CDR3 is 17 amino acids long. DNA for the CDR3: TGTGCCAGCAGCGGACGGGACGCCACCGGGGGGTTGGAGACCCAGTACTTC. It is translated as CASSGRDATGGLETQYF.

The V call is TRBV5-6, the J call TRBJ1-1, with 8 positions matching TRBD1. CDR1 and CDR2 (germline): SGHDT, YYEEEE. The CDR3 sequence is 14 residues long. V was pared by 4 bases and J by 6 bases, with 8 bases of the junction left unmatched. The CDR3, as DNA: TGTGCCAGCAGCAAAAGGACAGGGCCAGCTGAAGCTTTCTTT. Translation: CASSKRTGPAEAFF. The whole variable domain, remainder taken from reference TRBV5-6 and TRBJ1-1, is DAGVTQSPTHLIKTRGQQVTLRCSPKSGHDTVSWYQQALGQGPQFIFQYYEEEERQRGNFPDRFSGHQFPNYSSELNVNALLLGDSALYLCASSKRTGPAEAFFGQGTRLTVV.

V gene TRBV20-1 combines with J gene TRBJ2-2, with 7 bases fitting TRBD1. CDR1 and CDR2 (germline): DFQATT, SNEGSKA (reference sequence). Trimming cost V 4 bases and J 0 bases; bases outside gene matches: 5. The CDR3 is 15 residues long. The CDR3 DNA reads TGCAGTGCTAAGACAGGGTACGCGAACACCGGGGAGCTGTTTTTT. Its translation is CSAKTGYANTGELFF.

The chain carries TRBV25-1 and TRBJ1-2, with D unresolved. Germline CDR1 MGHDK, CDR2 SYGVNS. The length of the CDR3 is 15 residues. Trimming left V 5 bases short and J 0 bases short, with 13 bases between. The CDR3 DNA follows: TGTGCCAGCAGTTTAGGGCAGTCCTCTAACTATGGCTACACCTTC. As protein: CASSLGQSSNYGYTF.

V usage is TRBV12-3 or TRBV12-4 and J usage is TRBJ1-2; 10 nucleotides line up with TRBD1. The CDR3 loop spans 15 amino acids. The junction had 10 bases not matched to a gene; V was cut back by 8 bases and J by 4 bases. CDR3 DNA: TGTGCCAGCTCACCCGGACAGGGGGAGACCTATGGCTACACCTTC. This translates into CASSPGQGETYGYTF.

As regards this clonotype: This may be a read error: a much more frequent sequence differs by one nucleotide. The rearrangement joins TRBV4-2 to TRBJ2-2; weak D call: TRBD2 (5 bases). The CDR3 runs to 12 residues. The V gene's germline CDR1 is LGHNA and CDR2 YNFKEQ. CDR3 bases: TGTGCCAGCAGCCAAAGCGTCGGGGAGCCGTTTTTT. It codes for CASSQSVGEPFF.

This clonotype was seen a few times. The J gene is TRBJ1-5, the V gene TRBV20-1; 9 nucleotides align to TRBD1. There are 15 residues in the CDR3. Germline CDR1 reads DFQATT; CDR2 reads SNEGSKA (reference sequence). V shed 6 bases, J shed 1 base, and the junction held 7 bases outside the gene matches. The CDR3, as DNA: TGCAGTGCCCGACAGGGGGAAAACAGCAATCAGCCCCAGCATTTT. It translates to CSARQGENSNQPQHF.